The rows below give T cell receptor beta chains drawn from one sample of a study of control samples from healthy donors and cancer patients. The data were produced by immunoSEQ multiplex PCR, yet TCRdb's version contains in-frame clones alone and is incomplete. The sample yields over 85,000 clones, about 92% seen once. Sequencing used blood. Receptors were obtained from a woman between 25 and 40 years old in good health. The CDR3 runs from the conserved cysteine through the conserved F or W. Each record gives: J gene, D gene, V gene, clone size, CDR3 protein, CDR3 DNA. The D gene is left open where the match is weak. Not all rows give a size; the values are once, few, many and, for expanded clones, a class.

>TRBJ2-7|.|TRBV28|.
CASKNLPGRKTGGPGETSTYEQYF
TGTGCCAGCAAAAACCTCCCGGGGCGCAAGACAGGCGGACCAGGGGAGACTAGTACCTACGAGCAGTACTTC
>TRBJ2-5|.|TRBV19|.
CASSIWAGGETQYF
TGTGCCAGTAGTATATGGGCAGGCGGCGAGACCCAGTACTTC
>TRBJ2-7|TRBD1|TRBV10-3|few
CAISEGQGGYEQYF
TGTGCCATCAGTGAGGGACAGGGGGGCTACGAGCAGTACTTC
>TRBJ2-1|.|TRBV6-5|.
CASIGASASYNEQFF
TGTGCCAGCATCGGGGCTAGCGCCTCCTACAATGAGCAGTTCTTC
>TRBJ2-5|.|TRBV7-3|.
CASSLSPGRSRETQYF
TGTGCCAGCAGCTTATCGCCGGGCCGAAGTAGGGAGACCCAGTACTTC
>TRBJ1-3|.|TRBV28|.
CAGQQGGSSGNTIYF
TGTGCCGGGCAGCAGGGAGGGAGCTCTGGAAACACCATATATTTT
>TRBJ1-1|.|TRBV21-1|.
CASTREALDTEAFF
TGTGCCAGCACCAGGGAGGCTTTAGATACTGAAGCTTTCTTT
>TRBJ2-3|.|TRBV29-1|.
CSVLLTGKGTDTQYF
TGCAGCGTTTTACTTACAGGGAAGGGCACAGATACGCAGTATTTT
>TRBJ2-7|TRBD1|TRBV19|.
CASSPGGTEPYEQYF
TGTGCCAGTAGTCCAGGTGGGACAGAGCCCTACGAGCAGTACTTC
>TRBJ1-2|.|TRBV30|.
CAWSVLGSLSGGYTF
TGTGCCTGGAGTGTACTTGGGTCTTTGTCTGGTGGCTACACCTTC
>TRBJ2-7|.|TRBV25-1|.
CASSAQPRLGRSYEQYF
TGTGCCAGCAGTGCCCAACCCCGCTTAGGGCGCTCCTACGAGCAGTACTTC
>TRBJ2-2|TRBD2|TRBV7-9|.
CASSRGLAAGELFF
TGTGCCAGCAGCCGGGGACTAGCGGCCGGGGAGCTGTTTTTT
>TRBJ1-5|TRBD1|TRBV6-1|.
CASSEEQGGNQPQHF
TGTGCCAGCAGTGAAGAACAGGGGGGCAATCAGCCCCAGCATTTT
>TRBJ2-1|.|TRBV5-5|once
CASSPGPSPPLNEQFF
TGTGCCAGCAGCCCGGGGCCCTCGCCCCCTCTCAATGAGCAGTTCTTC
>TRBJ2-7|TRBD2|TRBV27|.
CASSLISSGSSYEQYF
TGTGCCAGCAGTTTAATCTCTAGCGGGAGCTCCTACGAGCAGTACTTC
>TRBJ1-4|.|TRBV29-1|.
CSAGTGHEKLFF
TGCAGCGCCGGGACCGGACATGAAAAACTGTTTTTT
>TRBJ1-1|.|TRBV6-5|.
CASSTLRGADTEAFF
TGTGCCAGCAGTACACTTAGGGGCGCGGATACTGAAGCTTTCTTT
>TRBJ1-2|.|TRBV6-1|.
CASSESRDHGYTF
TGTGCCAGCAGTGAATCAAGGGATCATGGCTACACCTTC
>TRBJ1-5|.|TRBV7-9|.
CASSNRNQPQHF
TGTGCCAGCAGCAATCGGAATCAGCCCCAGCATTTT
>TRBJ2-7|TRBD1|TRBV19|.
CASAQGQGTYEQYF
TGTGCCAGTGCCCAAGGACAGGGTACCTACGAGCAGTACTTC
>TRBJ2-5|TRBD1|TRBV11-1|once
CASSLADREETQYF
TGTGCCAGCAGCTTAGCTGACAGGGAAGAGACCCAGTACTTC
>TRBJ1-1|TRBD1|TRBV9|.
CASSVEPRGQGGTEAFF
TGTGCCAGCAGCGTAGAACCAAGGGGACAGGGGGGCACTGAAGCTTTCTTT
>TRBJ2-2|TRBD1|TRBV27|.
CASSIRQGAPTGELFF
TGTGCCAGCAGTATTCGACAGGGGGCGCCCACCGGGGAGCTGTTTTTT
>TRBJ2-3|.|TRBV10-3|.
CATLGVSTDTQYF
TGTGCCACCCTCGGAGTTTCCACAGATACGCAGTATTTT
>TRBJ2-7|.|TRBV6-5|.
CASIRVLSGAYEQYF
TGTGCCAGCATTAGAGTCCTCTCCGGCGCCTACGAGCAGTACTTC
>TRBJ2-7|.|TRBV7-9|.
CASSPLLGEPADEQYF
TGTGCCAGCAGCCCCCTTTTGGGGGAACCCGCTGACGAGCAGTACTTC
>TRBJ2-3|.|TRBV19|.
CASSNGGWTDTQYF
TGTGCCAGTAGTAACGGGGGTTGGACAGATACGCAGTATTTT
>TRBJ1-1|TRBD1|TRBV28|once
CASSPVSQGAKPPRHGNTEAFF
TGTGCCAGCAGTCCCGTGTCCCAGGGGGCTAAACCCCCCCGACATGGGAACACTGAAGCTTTCTTT
>TRBJ1-2|.|TRBV29-1|.
CSVEWGGGNYGYTF
TGCAGCGTTGAGTGGGGCGGAGGTAACTATGGCTACACCTTC
>TRBJ2-2|.|TRBV11-2|once
CASSPQNTGELFF
TGTGCCAGCAGTCCTCAGAACACCGGGGAGCTGTTTTTT
>TRBJ2-2|TRBD2|TRBV30|.
CAWKLGRGQGGLAGVVGELFF
TGTGCCTGGAAGTTAGGCCGCGGACAGGGAGGACTAGCGGGAGTGGTCGGGGAGCTGTTTTTT
>TRBJ1-1|.|TRBV4-1|.
CASSQPRRGKGTEAFF
TGCGCCAGCAGCCAACCGAGGAGGGGGAAAGGCACTGAAGCTTTCTTT
>TRBJ2-1|.|TRBV19|.
CASSIGGTGINYNEQFF
TGTGCCAGTAGTATAGGTGGGACCGGGATTAACTACAATGAGCAGTTCTTC
>TRBJ2-3|.|TRBV5-1|.
CASSLTGDTQYF
TGCGCCAGCAGCTTGACAGGTGATACGCAGTATTTT
>TRBJ1-1|.|TRBV12-3/TRBV12-4|.
CASSFGPGTEAFF
TGTGCCAGCAGTTTTGGACCTGGCACTGAAGCTTTCTTT
>TRBJ2-7|.|TRBV16|.
CASSIRDTYEQYF
TGTGCCAGCAGTATCCGGGACACCTACGAGCAGTACTTC
>TRBJ1-1|.|TRBV11-2|.
CASSLDRRYTEAFF
TGTGCCAGCAGCTTAGACCGACGGTACACTGAAGCTTTCTTT
>TRBJ2-1|.|TRBV9|.
CASSVVGETGPNEQFF
TGTGCCAGCAGCGTAGTGGGAGAGACAGGCCCCAATGAGCAGTTCTTC
>TRBJ2-3|.|TRBV14|.
CASSQDRVFTDTQYF
TGTGCCAGCAGCCAAGACAGGGTGTTCACAGATACGCAGTATTTT
>TRBJ2-2|.|TRBV27|once
CASSLWGTGELFF
TGTGCCAGCAGTTTATGGGGTACCGGGGAGCTGTTTTTT
>TRBJ2-7|TRBD2|TRBV5-1|.
CASSLAGGAYEQYF
TGCGCCAGCAGCTTAGCGGGAGGGGCTTACGAGCAGTACTTC
>TRBJ1-2|TRBD1|TRBV19|.
CASSPLPGQGDYTF
TGTGCCAGTAGTCCTCTCCCGGGACAGGGGGACTACACCTTC
>TRBJ2-1|.|TRBV7-2|few
CASSLQAPGQFF
TGTGCCAGCAGCTTACAGGCTCCTGGGCAGTTCTTC
>TRBJ2-5|TRBD2|TRBV7-3|.
CASSLGAGETQYF
TGTGCCAGCAGCTTAGGAGCGGGGGAGACCCAGTACTTC
>TRBJ2-5|TRBD1|TRBV28|.
CASSQSGQKGKTQYF
TGTGCCAGCAGTCAATCGGGACAGAAGGGAAAGACCCAGTACTTC
>TRBJ2-7|.|TRBV10-3|.
CAISERGNYEQYF
TGTGCCATCAGTGAGAGGGGTAACTACGAGCAGTACTTC
>TRBJ1-4|.|TRBV5-5|.
CASSLAGARAEKLFF
TGTGCCAGCAGCTTGGCAGGGGCCCGGGCTGAAAAACTGTTTTTT
>TRBJ2-5|.|TRBV7-9|.
CASRRAEETIQETQYF
TGTGCCAGCAGGAGGGCCGAAGAAACCATACAAGAGACCCAGTACTTC
>TRBJ1-2|.|TRBV18|.
CASSPPTQLYGYTF
TGTGCCAGCTCACCACCTACGCAGTTATATGGCTACACCTTC
>TRBJ2-7|.|TRBV3-1/TRBV3-2|.
CASSQARGTKYEQYF
TGTGCCAGCAGCCAAGCAAGAGGGACCAAATACGAGCAGTACTTC
>TRBJ1-6|.|TRBV2|.
CASSLQNNSPLHF
TGTGCCAGCAGCCTCCAGAATAATTCACCCCTCCACTTT